Below are 20 T cell receptor beta chains sequenced from a single sample in a study of T cell responses to AZD1222 COVID-19 vaccine. TCRdb's copy holds only in-frame clones and misses some; the assay was immunoSEQ multiplex PCR. The sample records around 210,000 clones, around 94% being singletons. The source material was peripheral blood, sampled 28 days after the second dose of the MenACWY control vaccine. The receptor source for this set is an adult who received the MenACWY meningococcal vaccine as a control.

The rearrangement uses TRBV11-2 and TRBJ1-2; 9 bases agree with TRBD1. V shed 1 base, J shed 5 bases, and the junction held 2 bases outside the gene matches. Germline loops: CDR1 SGHAT, CDR2 FQNNGV. The CDR3 is 14 amino acids. CDR3 DNA: TGTGCCAGCAGCTTAGGGGACAGGGCATATGGCTACACCTTC. It codes for CASSLGDRAYGYTF.

CDR3 amino acids: CASSSVTGELFF. The CDR3 DNA follows: TGTGCCAGCTCCTCGGTAACCGGGGAGCTGTTTTTT. The J gene is TRBJ2-2, the V gene TRBV6-5, with D hard to call. Germline V gene sequence: CDR1 MNHEY, CDR2 SVGAGI. The CDR3 sequence is 12 residues long. The V end lost 8 bases, the J end lost 5 bases, and 9 bases lay between the germline ends.

This chain joins TRBV2 and TRBJ1-5; the D gene is possibly TRBD1 (5 bases). The CDR3 has 16 amino acids. V was pared by 6 bases and J by 2 bases, with 17 bases between. Germline V gene lookup returns CDR1 SNHLY and CDR2 FYNNEI. The CDR3 region has the DNA TGTGCCAGCAGGGGAGCGGACACCGTAGGCAATCAGCCCCAGCATTTT. It translates to CASRGADTVGNQPQHF.

V usage is TRBV7-8 and J usage is TRBJ2-1; 8 nucleotides match TRBD2. V lost 1 base to trimming and J lost 0 bases; unmatched junction nucleotides: 5. Germline V gene data show CDR1 as SGHVS and CDR2 as FQNEAQ. CDR3 length equals 17 residues. The CDR3 coding sequence is TGTGCCAGCAGCTTAGGGGCTAGCGGGCCCTCCTACAATGAGCAGTTCTTC. This gives the protein CASSLGASGPSYNEQFF. The variable domain in full, with the rest retrieved from reference TRBV7-8 and TRBJ2-1, is GAGVSQSPRYKVAKRGQDVALRCDPISGHVSLFWYQQALGQGPEFLTYFQNEAQLDKSGLPSDRFFAERPEGSVSTLKIQRTQQEDSAVYLCASSLGASGPSYNEQFFGPGTRLTVL.

This chain uses TRBV9 with TRBJ2-3; D remains unclear. V dropped 4 bases and J dropped 0 bases, with 15 bases sitting between them. The CDR3 length is 16 residues. From germline, CDR1 is SGDLS and CDR2 YYNGEE. The CDR3 DNA reads as TGTGCCAGCAGCCCTCAAGGCGGAACTAGCACAGATACGCAGTATTTT. The encoded protein is CASSPQGGTSTDTQYF.

CDR3 protein: CASSGGTGEGTEAFF. CDR3 sequence (DNA): TGTGCCAGCAGCGGGGGGACAGGTGAGGGCACTGAAGCTTTCTTT. The V and J genes are TRBV7-8 and TRBJ1-1, with 8 bases identical to TRBD1. This CDR3 spans 15 amino acids. Germline-derived CDR1 and CDR2 are SGHVS and FQNEAQ. V shed 5 bases and J 4 bases; nucleotides not matched to a gene: 9.

V usage is TRBV19 and J usage is TRBJ1-1; the D is unclear. CDR3 size: 13 residues. The ends were cut back, 5 bases at V and 0 bases at J, with 7 bases in the middle. Germline CDR1 LNHDA, CDR2 SQIVND (reference sequence). CDR3 nucleotide sequence: TGTGCCAGTAGTCCGACAATGAACACTGAAGCTTTCTTT. Amino acid sequence: CASSPTMNTEAFF.

The chain is built from TRBV6-5 and TRBJ1-1; maybe TRBD1 (5 bases). Germline CDR1 and CDR2: MNHEY and SVGAGI. Trimming cost V 7 bases and J 0 bases, with 12 bases left between them. The CDR3 extends over 14 amino acids. The CDR3: CASKSRAVNTEAFF. CDR3 bases: TGTGCCAGCAAGAGCAGGGCGGTGAACACTGAAGCTTTCTTT.

V and J are TRBV10-1 and TRBJ1-5, with D tentatively TRBD1 (5 bases). This CDR3 is 19 amino acids long. V shed 3 bases and J shed 0 bases, with 21 bases lying between them. Germline lookup yields CDR1 WNHNN and CDR2 SYGVQD (reference sequence). The CDR3 spells CASSDGEGPLLDSNQPQHF. The CDR3 DNA sequence: TGCGCCAGCAGTGACGGTGAGGGGCCCCTATTAGATAGCAATCAGCCCCAGCATTTT.

V gene TRBV27 combines with J gene TRBJ1-6; TRBD1 might be the D (6 bases). Germline V lookup: CDR1 MNHEY, CDR2 SMNVEV (reference sequence). Trimming took 3 bases from V and 6 from J, leaving 9 bases between them. CDR3 length equals 14 residues. Here the CDR3 reads CASSFTGRNSPLHF. The CDR3 coding sequence is TGTGCCAGCAGTTTCACAGGGCGTAATTCACCCCTCCACTTT.

The chain uses TRBV19 and TRBJ1-5; D uncertain. V lost 6 bases and J lost 3, with 9 bases in between. The V gene's germline CDR1 is LNHDA and CDR2 SQIVND (reference sequence). The length of the CDR3 is 13 residues. For the CDR3, the DNA is TGTGCCAGTAGGGACGGCTTCAATCAGCCCCAGCATTTT. This translates into CASRDGFNQPQHF.

The rearrangement uses TRBV28 and TRBJ1-5; TRBD1 matches 8 bases. The V and J ends lost 1 base and 4 bases, in that order; junction bases with no gene match: 6. The germline V gene has CDR1 MDHEN and CDR2 SYDVKM. CDR3 length: 16 residues. The CDR3 bases are TGTGCCAGCAGTTTATTGTCAGGGGGCATTAATCAGCCCCAGCATTTT. Translating it yields CASSLLSGGINQPQHF.

The chain has TRBV6-6 and TRBJ2-2; D unclear. Trimming removed 4 bases at V and 5 bases at J, with 11 bases between. Germline V CDR1 and CDR2: MNHNY, SVGAGI (reference sequence). The CDR3 has 14 residues. The CDR3 nucleotides are TGTGCCAGCAGTTTAACACCGGCGACCGGGGAGCTGTTTTTT. Translating gives CASSLTPATGELFF.

The chain uses TRBV28 and TRBJ1-1; 7 bases map to TRBD1. Trimming cost V 5 bases and J 4 bases; bases outside gene matches: 4. The CDR3 consists of 13 residues. Germline values: CDR1 MDHEN, CDR2 SYDVKM. CDR3 amino acids: CASSPTGLTEAFF. The DNA for the CDR3 is TGTGCCAGCAGTCCGACAGGGCTCACTGAAGCTTTCTTT.

The CDR3 loop is CASRRQGTYSNQPQHF. The CDR3 nucleotides are TGTGCCAGTAGGCGACAGGGGACATATAGCAATCAGCCCCAGCATTTT. The chain uses TRBV19 and TRBJ1-5; 8 bases match TRBD1. Germline values: CDR1 LNHDA, CDR2 SQIVND (reference sequence). This CDR3 has 16 amino acids. J gave up 0 bases and V 6 bases, and 7 bases lay outside the gene matches.

The DNA of the CDR3 is TGTGCCAGCAGTAAACAGGGGGCTCGGGAAGCTTTCTTT. The encoded protein is CASSKQGAREAFF. This rearrangement joins TRBV6-5 to TRBJ1-1; 9 bases are a match to TRBD1. CDR3 length: 13 residues. CDR1 MNHEY and CDR2 SVGAGI come from the germline V gene. V was pared by 5 bases and J by 8 bases, with 6 bases of the junction left unmatched.

This chain uses TRBV9 with TRBJ2-7, with D perhaps matching TRBD1 or TRBD2 (6 bases each). This CDR3 comprises 15 residues. Trimming pared 5 bases from V and 4 bases from J, leaving 19 bases between. The V gene's germline CDR1 is SGDLS and CDR2 YYNGEE. For the CDR3, the DNA is TGTGCCAGCAGTGGGCAGGAAGGGGGGTGGTACGAGCAGTACTTC. Translating it yields CASSGQEGGWYEQYF.

The chain links TRBV18 to TRBJ2-1; 16 bases agree with TRBD2. V lost 6 bases and J lost 12; bases outside the gene matches: 14. There are 17 residues in the CDR3. Germline V CDR1 and CDR2: KGHSH, LQKENI. In DNA, the CDR3 is TGTGCCAGCTCGCAACCGGGACTAGCGGGAGGGCCCGGAAGGCAGTTCTTC. Encoded protein: CASSQPGLAGGPGRQFF.

The chain joins TRBV5-1 to TRBJ2-7, with D maybe TRBD2 (6 bases). This CDR3 spans 16 amino acids. Trimming cost V 0 bases and J 0 bases, with 13 bases left between them. CDR1 and CDR2 from the germline V gene are SGHRS and YFSETQ. The CDR3 is CASSLAGGQSSYEQYF. CDR3 DNA: TGCGCCAGCAGCTTGGCCGGAGGGCAGAGCTCCTACGAGCAGTACTTC.

The rearrangement uses TRBV6-6 and TRBJ1-2, with TRBD1 as a possible D gene (6 bases). CDR3 length: 17 residues. Germline lookup yields CDR1 MNHNY and CDR2 SVGAGI (reference sequence). V was pared by 5 bases and J by 2 bases, with 21 bases between. The DNA for the CDR3 is TGTGCCAGCAGTCGGCGAGTGGGGGGGGCGGAAAACTATGGCTACACCTTC. Translating gives CASSRRVGGAENYGYTF.